This T cell receptor (beta chain) was identified in a study of cytomegalovirus exposure and HLA in healthy donors. PCR primers comprised 60 Vbeta and 13 Jbeta primers. Authors' methods: In a later analysis, 8.5 million to 14 million of some 80 million unique beta chains occurred in at least two donors. The method was immunoSEQ multiplex PCR; TCRdb's version includes in-frame clones alone and lacks a portion of them. Clone size and V and J calls were adopted from that table, with D and trimming inferred from the DNA. Its table lists roughly 40,000 clones. Study-wide findings and caveats: Presence/absence analyses assumed roughly uniform sequencing depth across donors, which may not hold. Across donors, most TCRs were seen rarely, yet some public ones were widespread. It was shown in a later analysis that HLA-associated TCR beta chains were more clonally expanded than other, equally common chains.

J was trimmed by 7 bases and V by 2 bases; bases with no gene match: 5. This CDR3 has 14 residues. Germline V gene lookup returns CDR1 LNHNV and CDR2 YYDKDF (reference sequence). Notes on this clone: Its target is not known.

The rearrangement links TRBV15 to TRBJ1-2, with 9 positions matching TRBD1. The clonotype originates from a man aged 25-45 years in good health and CMV-seronegative. Material: PBMCs. In nucleotides, the CDR3 is TGTGCCACCAGCAGAAGGGACAGGGAGGTTGGCTACACCTTC. The encoded protein is CATSRRDREVGYTF. Based on the CDR3 plus reference TRBV15 and TRBJ1-2, the full variable domain is DAMVIQNPRYQVTQFGKPVTLSCSQTLNHNVMYWYQQKSSQAPKLLFHYYDKDFNNEADTPDNFQSRRPNTSFCFLDIRSPGLGDTAMYLCATSRRDREVGYTFGSGTRLTVV.